These 9 T cell receptor beta chains originate from one sample sequenced in a study of OX40 agonist ivuxolimab in advanced cancers. TCRdb's table, derived via immunoSEQ multiplex PCR, lists solely in-frame clones and lacks some. This table has about 19,000 clones, just under 75% appearing once. The material was CD4+ or CD8+ T cells sorted from blood, obtained in a trial of the OX40 agonist ivuxolimab. The receptors originated from an adult with an advanced solid tumor such as melanoma, head and neck, liver or kidney cancer.

The chain combines TRBV5-5 with TRBJ1-5; TRBD1 matches at 8 bases. The CDR3 is 15 residues long. Germline V gene sequence: CDR1 SGHKS, CDR2 YYEKEE (reference sequence). V dropped 0 bases and J dropped 3; count of bases not matched to a gene: 2. The CDR3 reads CASSLDRGINQPQHF. The CDR3 nucleotides read TGTGCCAGCAGCTTGGACAGGGGGATCAATCAGCCCCAGCATTTT.

CDR3 sequence (DNA): TGTGCCAGCAGCAACCTGGGGGGGTTGGGCTATGGCTACACCTTC. Translating gives CASSNLGGLGYGYTF. J is TRBJ1-2 and V is TRBV27; the D gene is possibly TRBD1 (5 bases). From germline, CDR1 is MNHEY and CDR2 SMNVEV (reference sequence). V gave up 6 bases and J gave up 4 bases, with 18 bases separating them. The CDR3 runs to 15 residues.

The rearrangement uses TRBV6-5 and TRBJ2-7; tentatively, D is TRBD2 (6 bases). The CDR3 sequence is 14 residues long. Germline assignment: CDR1 MNHEY and CDR2 SVGAGI. V lost 0 bases, J lost 4 bases, and 10 bases lay in between. The CDR3 here is CASSYSDGGYEQYF. As DNA, the CDR3 is TGTGCCAGCAGTTACTCGGATGGAGGGTACGAGCAGTACTTC.

The chain employs TRBV11-2 and TRBJ1-5, with a tentative D call TRBD1 (5 bases). The CDR3 is 15 amino acids. Per germline, CDR1 SGHAT and CDR2 FQNNGV. V was cut by 0 bases and J by 5 bases, with 11 bases left in between. The CDR3 loop reads CASSLEGGLYQPQHF. DNA for the CDR3: TGTGCCAGCAGCTTAGAGGGGGGACTTTATCAGCCCCAGCATTTT.

The rearrangement joins TRBV15 to TRBJ2-1, with TRBD2 matching 7 bases. This CDR3 has 16 amino acids. Germline values: CDR1 LNHNV, CDR2 YYDKDF (reference sequence). The trim removed 3 bases at V and 7 bases at J, leaving 12 bases unmatched. CDR3 DNA: TGTGCCACCAGCAGTCGACGGGGGGTAGGTAGGAATGAGCAGTTCTTC. Translated, it gives CATSSRRGVGRNEQFF.

The chain uses TRBV4-1 and TRBJ1-1; no reliable D call. Germline values: CDR1 MGHRA, CDR2 YSYEKL. Trimming took off 1 base at V and 2 bases at J, with 8 bases between the two ends. This CDR3 has 14 amino acids. Written as DNA, the CDR3 is TGCGCCAGCAGCCAAGCCCGCACTAACACTGAAGCTTTCTTT. Protein sequence: CASSQARTNTEAFF.

The rearrangement links TRBV9 to TRBJ2-7; D is unresolved. Germline V gene sequence: CDR1 SGDLS, CDR2 YYNGEE. This CDR3 spans 15 amino acids. The germline V and J ends were trimmed by 0 bases and 3 bases, with 13 bases remaining between them. The CDR3, as DNA: TGTGCCAGCAGCGTAGTGATCCGTCTTTACTACGAGCAGTACTTC. Translated, it gives CASSVVIRLYYEQYF.

This chain links TRBV6-5 with TRBJ2-5; 9 positions agree with TRBD1. Germline V gene lookup returns CDR1 MNHEY and CDR2 SVGAGI. V lost 6 bases and J lost 3; bases outside the gene matches: 8. The CDR3 loop spans 15 amino acids. The CDR3 region is CASRPRTGAEETQYF. DNA of the CDR3: TGTGCCAGCAGACCACGGACAGGGGCAGAAGAGACCCAGTACTTC.

The J gene is TRBJ2-1, the V gene TRBV19; D could derive from TRBD1 or TRBD2 (5 bases each). Trimming removed 3 bases at V and 4 bases at J, with 13 bases between. The germline CDR1 and CDR2 sequences are LNHDA and SQIVND (reference sequence). CDR3 size: 15 residues. The CDR3 nucleotides read TGTGCCAGTAGTATCATCGGGGCAGTTTACAATGAGCAGTTCTTC. This codes for CASSIIGAVYNEQFF.